Sequencing of this T cell receptor (beta chain) was carried out in a study of blood T cell repertoires in COVID-19. The overall study: Italy, Spain and the United States were the sources of the convalescent and acute COVID-19 samples. PBMCs, B-cell-depleted T cells, or T cells provided the cDNA or gDNA that made up the material.

Germline V gene sequence: CDR1 MNHEY, CDR2 SVGAGI. The CDR3 totals 15 residues. With 8 bases clipped from V and 4 bases from J, the junction kept 9 bases outside the gene matches. Original methodology: How many nucleated cells were present was estimated from reference gene primer amplification. TCRdb's table, derived via immunoSEQ multiplex PCR, lists solely in-frame clones and lacks some. The V and J calls and clone size were taken over from that table, and D and trimming were inferred from the DNA. The table lists 200,000 to 250,000 clones, roughly 90% of them singletons. The sequencing sample was made of peripheral blood. The chain carries TRBV6-5 and TRBJ1-4, with 8 nucleotides matching TRBD1. This receptor was identified in a woman between 55 and 75 years old with acute or convalescent COVID-19. The CDR3 sequence is CASVTGGAGNEKLFF. CDR3 sequence (DNA): TGTGCCAGCGTTACAGGGGGAGCGGGTAATGAAAAACTGTTTTTT.